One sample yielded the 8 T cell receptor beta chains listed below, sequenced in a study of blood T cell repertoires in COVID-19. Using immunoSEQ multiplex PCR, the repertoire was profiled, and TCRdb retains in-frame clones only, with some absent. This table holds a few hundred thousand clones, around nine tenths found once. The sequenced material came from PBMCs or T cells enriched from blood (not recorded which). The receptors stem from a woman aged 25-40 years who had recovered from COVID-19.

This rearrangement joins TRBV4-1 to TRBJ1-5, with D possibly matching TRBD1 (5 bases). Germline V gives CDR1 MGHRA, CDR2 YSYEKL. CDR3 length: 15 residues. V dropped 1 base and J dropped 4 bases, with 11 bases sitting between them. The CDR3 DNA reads TGCGCCAGCAGCCAAGTGGGGCAGCGTAATCAGCCCCAGCATTTT. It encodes CASSQVGQRNQPQHF.

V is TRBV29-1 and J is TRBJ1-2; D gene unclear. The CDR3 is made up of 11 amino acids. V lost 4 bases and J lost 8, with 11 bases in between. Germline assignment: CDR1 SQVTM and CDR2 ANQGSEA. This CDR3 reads CSVGAGHGYTF. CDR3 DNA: TGCAGCGTTGGGGCAGGCCACGGCTACACCTTC.

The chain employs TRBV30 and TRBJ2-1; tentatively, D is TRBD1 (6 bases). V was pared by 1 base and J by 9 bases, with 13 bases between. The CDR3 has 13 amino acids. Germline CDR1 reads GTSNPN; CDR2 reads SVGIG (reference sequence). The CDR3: CAWSARGSGEQFF. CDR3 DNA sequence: TGTGCCTGGAGTGCCAGGGGATCGGGTGAGCAGTTCTTC.

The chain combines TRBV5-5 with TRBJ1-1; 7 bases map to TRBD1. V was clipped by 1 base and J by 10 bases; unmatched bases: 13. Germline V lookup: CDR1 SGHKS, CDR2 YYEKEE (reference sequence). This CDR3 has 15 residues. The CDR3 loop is CASSLFLTGRFAAFF. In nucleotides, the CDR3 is TGTGCCAGCAGCTTGTTTCTGACAGGGAGATTCGCAGCTTTCTTT.

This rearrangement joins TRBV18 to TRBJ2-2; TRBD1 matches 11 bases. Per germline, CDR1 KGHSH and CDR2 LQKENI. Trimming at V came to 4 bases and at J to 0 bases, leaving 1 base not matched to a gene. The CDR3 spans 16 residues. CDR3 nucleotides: TGTGCCAGCTCACGGGGACAGGGGGCGAACACCGGGGAGCTGTTTTTT. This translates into CASSRGQGANTGELFF.

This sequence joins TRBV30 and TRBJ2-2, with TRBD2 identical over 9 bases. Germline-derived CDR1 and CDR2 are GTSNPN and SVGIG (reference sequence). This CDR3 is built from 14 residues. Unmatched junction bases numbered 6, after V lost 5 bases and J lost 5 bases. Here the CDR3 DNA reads TGTGCCTGGTCCGGGACTAGCTTGACCGGGGAGCTGTTTTTT. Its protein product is CAWSGTSLTGELFF.

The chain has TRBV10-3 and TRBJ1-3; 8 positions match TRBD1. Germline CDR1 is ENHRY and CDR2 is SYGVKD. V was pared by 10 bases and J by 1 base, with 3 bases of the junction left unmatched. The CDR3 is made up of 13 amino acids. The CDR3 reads CATRGQSGNTIYF. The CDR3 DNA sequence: TGTGCCACCAGGGGGCAGTCTGGAAACACCATATATTTT.

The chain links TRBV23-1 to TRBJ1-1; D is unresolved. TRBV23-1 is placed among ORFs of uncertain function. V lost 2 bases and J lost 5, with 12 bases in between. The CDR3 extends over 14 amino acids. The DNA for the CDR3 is TGCGCCAGCAGTCAAATCAATCGAGGGACTGAAGCTTTCTTT. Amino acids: CASSQINRGTEAFF.